This record concerns one T cell receptor (beta chain) sequence. Authors' analysis steps: Estimation of nucleated cell counts was performed using reference gene primer amplification. Assay: immunoSEQ multiplex PCR; the TCRdb copy retains only in-frame clones and omits some. That table gives V, J and clone size, and the DNA gave D and trimming. The sample records approximately 180,000 clones, around 83% being singletons. Germline V gene lookup returns CDR1 SGHDT and CDR2 YYEEEE. The V gene end was trimmed by 0 bases and the J gene end by 14 bases; junction bases not matched to a gene: 11. The CDR3 sequence is 15 residues long. Clinical history reported by participants formed the basis on which cohorts were assigned. The source of the sample is a study of blood T cell repertoires in COVID-19. At the level of the study: In each case, the material was cDNA or gDNA derived from T cells, B-cell-depleted T cells, or PBMCs.

The sample taken for sequencing was PBMCs or T cells enriched from blood (not recorded which). The receptor's source is a man aged 35-49 years who had recovered from COVID-19. The chain combines TRBV5-6 with TRBJ2-1; 10 bases are shared with TRBD2. CDR3 DNA sequence: TGTGCCAGCAGCTTGGCCCCTAGCGGGGGAGGTTGGGAGTTCTTC. It codes for CASSLAPSGGGWEFF. The complete variable domain, with remaining parts taken from reference TRBV5-6 and TRBJ2-1, reads DAGVTQSPTHLIKTRGQQVTLRCSPKSGHDTVSWYQQALGQGPQFIFQYYEEEERQRGNFPDRFSGHQFPNYSSELNVNALLLGDSALYLCASSLAPSGGGWEFFGPGTRLTVL.